A single sample is the source of the 12 T cell receptor beta chains below, sequenced in a study of shared clonotypes between healthy human individuals. Clones were sequenced by immunoSEQ multiplex PCR, and TCRdb holds only the in-frame ones, with some missing. This sample has nearly 500,000 clones, with 76% found just once. Sequencing used PBMCs. These receptors all stem from a woman aged 40 to 55 in good health. Some clones in this sample may be carry-over from other donors' samples.

The gene calls are TRBV5-1 and TRBJ1-1, with 8 bases identical to TRBD1. Germline lookup yields CDR1 SGHRS and CDR2 YFSETQ. The CDR3 is 14 amino acids. Losses at the gene ends were 7 bases for V and 0 bases for J; bases not matched to a gene: 5. CDR3 sequence (DNA): TGCGCCAGCGCCGGACAGGGAGTGAACACTGAAGCTTTCTTT. Amino acids: CASAGQGVNTEAFF.

The rearrangement joins TRBV11-2 to TRBJ2-5; D perhaps matches TRBD1 (5 bases). The germline V and J ends were trimmed by 1 base and 4 bases, with 16 bases remaining between them. In germline, CDR1 is SGHAT, CDR2 FQNNGV. The CDR3 sequence is 16 residues long. The CDR3 coding sequence is TGTGCCAGCAGCTTAGGAGGACGTTTAAGGGGAGAGACCCAGTACTTC. Translation gives CASSLGGRLRGETQYF.

This clone was recorded only once. This chain connects TRBV19 to TRBJ2-3; TRBD1 agrees at 8 bases. The CDR3 consists of 14 residues. From germline, CDR1 is LNHDA and CDR2 SQIVND (reference sequence). The V and J ends lost 8 bases and 1 base, in that order; junction bases with no gene match: 5. In nucleotides, the CDR3 is TGTGCCAGTTCAGGACAGGGACGCACAGATACGCAGTATTTT. This sequence encodes CASSGQGRTDTQYF.

This chain links TRBV28 with TRBJ1-5, with D hard to call. In germline, CDR1 is MDHEN, CDR2 SYDVKM. The CDR3 has 15 residues. V was trimmed by 4 bases and J by 0 bases, leaving 10 bases between them. The CDR3 region is CASSYRTGSNQPQHF. CDR3 bases: TGTGCCAGCAGTTACCGGACCGGTAGCAATCAGCCCCAGCATTTT.

The chain recombines TRBV2 with TRBJ1-2, with D possibly matching TRBD1 (5 bases). The CDR3 extends over 11 amino acids. Germline CDR1 SNHLY, CDR2 FYNNEI. The V gene lost 8 bases and the J gene lost 7 bases, with 11 bases spanning the gap. In DNA form, the CDR3 reads TGTGCCAGCGGGGGAGGGTTTGGCTACACCTTC. This translates into CASGGGFGYTF.

Here the CDR3 reads CASRQDGGNSPLHF. CDR3 nucleotide sequence: TGTGCCAGCAGACAGGACGGCGGGAATTCACCCCTCCACTTT. This chain joins TRBV5-4 and TRBJ1-6, with D tentatively TRBD1 (5 bases). The CDR3 is 14 residues long. Germline V lookup: CDR1 SGHNT, CDR2 YYREEE (reference sequence). V was clipped by 5 bases and J by 7 bases, with 13 bases between them.

This chain links TRBV6-1 with TRBJ2-7; the D is unclear. From germline, CDR1 is MNHNS and CDR2 SASEGT. Trimming pared 7 bases from V and 5 bases from J, leaving 15 bases between. CDR3 size: 13 residues. The CDR3, as DNA: TGTGCCAGCATTTTCGGACGGTTCGACGAGCAGTACTTC. This gives the protein CASIFGRFDEQYF.

On this clone itself: The germline gene is not matched at one end of the junction; a read error may be the cause. V and J are TRBV30 and TRBJ2-2; D is possibly TRBD1 (6 bases). In germline, CDR1 is GTSNPN, CDR2 SVGIG (reference sequence). The CDR3 extends over 15 amino acids. The CDR3 region has the DNA TGTGCCTGGAGTGTCTGGGACAAAAACACCGGGGAGCTGCTTTTT. Amino acids: CAWSVWDKNTGELLF.

This chain joins TRBV5-1 and TRBJ2-1; 11 nucleotides agree with TRBD2. Losses at the gene ends were 0 bases for V and 6 bases for J; bases not matched to a gene: 8. The CDR3 runs to 17 residues. Germline loops: CDR1 SGHRS, CDR2 YFSETQ. Here the CDR3 reads CASSLDPTSGSLNEQFF. The CDR3 DNA is TGCGCCAGCAGCTTGGATCCTACTAGCGGGAGTCTCAATGAGCAGTTCTTC. The whole variable domain, filled in from reference TRBV5-1 and TRBJ2-1, reads KAGVTQTPRYLIKTRGQQVTLSCSPISGHRSVSWYQQTPGQGLQFLFEYFSETQRNKGNFPGRFSGRQFSNSRSEMNVSTLELGDSALYLCASSLDPTSGSLNEQFFGPGTRLTVL.

This clone was picked up one time. This chain uses TRBV7-2 with TRBJ2-7; 12 positions match TRBD2. Germline CDR1 SGHTA, CDR2 FQGNSA. The CDR3 runs 15 residues. With V trimmed by 5 bases and J by 7 bases, 9 bases remained unmatched. This CDR3 reads CASSQTSGRLQEQYF. In DNA form, the CDR3 reads TGTGCCAGCAGCCAGACTAGCGGGAGACTACAGGAGCAGTACTTC.

This clone has only a few counts. The V gene is TRBV7-3, the J gene TRBJ1-5, with D possibly being TRBD1 (5 bases). The length of the CDR3 is 16 residues. CDR1 and CDR2 (germline): SGHTA, FQGTGA. V lost 7 bases, J lost 6 bases, and 22 bases lay in between. The CDR3 loop is CASTAWRLVGGQPQHF. CDR3 bases: TGTGCCAGCACCGCCTGGAGGTTAGTGGGGGGTCAGCCCCAGCATTTT.

The chain joins TRBV6-5 to TRBJ1-5, with 9 bases that match TRBD1. The CDR3 runs to 16 residues. The V and J ends lost 3 bases and 11 bases, in that order; junction bases with no gene match: 14. Germline V gene sequence: CDR1 MNHEY, CDR2 SVGAGI. The CDR3 DNA follows: TGTGCCAGCAGTTATTCGGCGCCAGGACAGGGGAAGGCCCAGCATTTT. Its translation is CASSYSAPGQGKAQHF.